This entry is about one T cell receptor (beta chain). Its target is unknown. A v3.0 immunoSEQ assay was performed at survey level. Profiling relied on immunoSEQ multiplex PCR, and the TCRdb table lists in-frame clones only, not all of them. The sample holds 24,000 or so clones, roughly 95% seen once. These data originate in a study of long-term antiretroviral therapy in people with HIV. General observations from the study: The study found that diversity rose after ART but stayed below transplant donor controls.

This TCR came from a woman aged 45-65 years with HIV. The sample was unsorted PBMCs, taken roughly 5.1 years after starting antiretroviral therapy.

CDR3 bases: TGTGCCAGCAGTTCCGGACAGGGGGGACCGATAAGCACTGAAGCTTTCTTT. Protein product: CASSSGQGGPISTEAFF. V gene TRBV7-9 combines with J gene TRBJ1-1, with 10 nucleotides matching TRBD1. The junction had 14 bases not matched to a gene; V was cut back by 6 bases and J by 4 bases. The CDR3 is 17 amino acids. The germline CDR1 and CDR2 sequences are SEHNR and FQNEAQ (reference sequence).